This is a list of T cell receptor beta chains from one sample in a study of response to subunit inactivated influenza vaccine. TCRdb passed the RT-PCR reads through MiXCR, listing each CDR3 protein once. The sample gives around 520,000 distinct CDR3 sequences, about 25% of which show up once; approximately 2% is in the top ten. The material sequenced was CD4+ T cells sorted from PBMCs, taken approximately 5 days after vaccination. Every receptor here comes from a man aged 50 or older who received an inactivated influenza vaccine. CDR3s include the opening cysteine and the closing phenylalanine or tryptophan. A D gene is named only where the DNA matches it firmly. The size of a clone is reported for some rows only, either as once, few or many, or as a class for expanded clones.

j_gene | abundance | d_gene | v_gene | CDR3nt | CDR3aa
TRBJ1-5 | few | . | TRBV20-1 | TGCAGTGCAACCGGGGCCAAAGAAGCCCAGCATTTT | CSATGAKEAQHF
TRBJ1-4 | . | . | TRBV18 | TGTGCCAGCTCCGGGGGGACCGGTTCCGAAAAACTGTTTTTT | CASSGGTGSEKLFF
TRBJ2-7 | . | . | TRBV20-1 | TGCAGTGCCTTAAGGGGGATAAACTCGGGCGAGCAGTACTTC | CSALRGINSGEQYF
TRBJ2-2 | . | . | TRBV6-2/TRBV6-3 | TGTGCCAGCAGTTCCGTAGCGCCCGGGGAGCTGTTTTTT | CASSSVAPGELFF
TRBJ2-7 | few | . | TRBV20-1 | TGCAGTGCTCTGAAGGACTTGGCCTACGAGCAGTACTTC | CSALKDLAYEQYF
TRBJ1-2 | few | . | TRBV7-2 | TGTGCCAGCAGCGCGAACCCCGGATTAGGGTATGGCTACACCTTC | CASSANPGLGYGYTF
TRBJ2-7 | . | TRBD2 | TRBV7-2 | TGTGCCAGCAGCCCTCGAGCGGGAGCGGGTGAGCAGTACTTC | CASSPRAGAGEQYF
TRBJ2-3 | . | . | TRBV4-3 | TGCGCCAGCAGCCAAGGCCTCCTAGCGTCGGGGGCAGATACGCAGTATTTT | CASSQGLLASGADTQYF
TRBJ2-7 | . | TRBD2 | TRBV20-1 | TGCAGTGCTTCTACCGGGACTAGCTTTGGTGAGCAGTACTTC | CSASTGTSFGEQYF
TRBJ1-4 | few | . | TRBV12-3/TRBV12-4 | TGTGCCAGCACCTTCTCAGGGTACGAAAAACTGTTTTTT | CASTFSGYEKLFF
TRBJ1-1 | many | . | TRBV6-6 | TGTGCCAGCAGTTGGGGAGGAAACACTGAAGCTTTCTTT | CASSWGGNTEAFF
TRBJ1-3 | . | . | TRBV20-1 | TGCAGTGCTAGACCGATTGAAGGGGCCCTTGGAAACACCATATATTTT | CSARPIEGALGNTIYF
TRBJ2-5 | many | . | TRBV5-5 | TGTGCCAGCAGCTTGACAGGGTACCAAGAGACCCAGTACTTC | CASSLTGYQETQYF
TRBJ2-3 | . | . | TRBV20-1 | TGCAGTGCTAGGGTCCCAAGCCGCGATACGCAGTATTTT | CSARVPSRDTQYF
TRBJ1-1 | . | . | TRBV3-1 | TGTGCCAGCAGCCAAGGGGGATTTCCAGCCACTGAAGCTTTCTTT | CASSQGGFPATEAFF
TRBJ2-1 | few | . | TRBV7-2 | TGTGCCAGCAGTTCGACAGGTTTCTACAATGAGCAGTTCTTC | CASSSTGFYNEQFF
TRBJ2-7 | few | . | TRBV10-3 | TGTGCCATCAGTGTAGGTACAGGGAGCTACGAGCAGTACTTC | CAISVGTGSYEQYF
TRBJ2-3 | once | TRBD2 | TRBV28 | TGTGCCAGCAGCCGACTAGCGGGAGGGCCCATAGATACGCAGTATTTT | CASSRLAGGPIDTQYF
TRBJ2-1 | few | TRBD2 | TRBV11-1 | TGTGCCAGCAGCTCCGGACTAGCCTCCCACAATGAGCAGTTCTTC | CASSSGLASHNEQFF